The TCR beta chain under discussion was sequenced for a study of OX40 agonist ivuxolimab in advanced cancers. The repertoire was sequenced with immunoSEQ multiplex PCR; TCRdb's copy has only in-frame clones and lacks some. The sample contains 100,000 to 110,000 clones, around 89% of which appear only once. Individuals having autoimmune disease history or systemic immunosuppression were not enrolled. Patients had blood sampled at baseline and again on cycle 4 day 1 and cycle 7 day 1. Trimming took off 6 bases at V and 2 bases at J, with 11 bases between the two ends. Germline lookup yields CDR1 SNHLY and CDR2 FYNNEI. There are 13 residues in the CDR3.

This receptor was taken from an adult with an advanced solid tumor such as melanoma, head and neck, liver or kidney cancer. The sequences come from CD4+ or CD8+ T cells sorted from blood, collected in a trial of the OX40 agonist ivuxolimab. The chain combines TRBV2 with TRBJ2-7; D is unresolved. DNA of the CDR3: TGTGCCAGCAGGAGACTGATACCCTACGAGCAGTACTTC. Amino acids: CASRRLIPYEQYF.